Below are 8 T cell receptor beta chains sequenced from a single sample in a study of CD8+ T cells in alopecia areata. As for treatment: oral pan-JAK inhibitor, 5-10 mg twice daily. Following extraction, RNA underwent reverse transcription to cDNA, which served as the sequencing template. Method: immunoSEQ multiplex PCR; TCRdb's copy keeps in-frame clones and lacks some. The data show 150,000 to 200,000 clones, roughly 60% seen once. Sample: CD4+ T cells sorted from blood, taken at week 24, from a patient treated with tofacitinib. The receptors stem from a human donor with alopecia areata.

The chain combines TRBV30 with TRBJ2-1; 8 bases align to TRBD1. After removal of 7 bases from V and 3 bases from J, the junction contained 2 bases not matched to a gene. Germline V gene lookup returns CDR1 GTSNPN and CDR2 SVGIG (reference sequence). CDR3 size: 12 residues. The CDR3 DNA reads as TGTGCCTCAGGACAGGGCTACAATGAGCAGTTCTTC. It translates to CASGQGYNEQFF.

The V gene is TRBV27, the J gene TRBJ1-5, with D tentatively TRBD1 (6 bases). The CDR3 has 13 residues. Germline loops: CDR1 MNHEY, CDR2 SMNVEV (reference sequence). V dropped 10 bases and J dropped 7 bases, with 17 bases sitting between them. The CDR3 nucleotides read TGTGCCACCGAATACAGGGTTTACCAGCCCCAGCATTTT. Translation: CATEYRVYQPQHF.

V usage is TRBV30 and J usage is TRBJ2-3; the D is unclear. The germline V gene has CDR1 GTSNPN and CDR2 SVGIG (reference sequence). The CDR3 runs 15 residues. V lost 0 bases and J 0 bases, leaving 10 bases between the germline ends. The DNA for the CDR3 is TGTGCCTGGAGTGTACGAGCCTCTAGCACAGATACGCAGTATTTT. Translation: CAWSVRASSTDTQYF.

This clone was observed a few times. The chain joins TRBV7-9 to TRBJ2-6; D is undetermined. The CDR3 consists of 17 residues. Germline V gives CDR1 SEHNR, CDR2 FQNEAQ (reference sequence). V was trimmed by 1 base and J by 0 bases, leaving 10 bases between them. The CDR3 here is CASSLVVGISGANVLTF. DNA of the CDR3: TGTGCCAGCAGCTTAGTTGTCGGCATCTCTGGGGCCAACGTCCTGACTTTC.

The rearrangement links TRBV6-5 to TRBJ1-1; D gene ambiguous. The CDR3 consists of 14 residues. V lost 2 bases and J lost 0, with 7 bases in between. CDR1 is MNHEY and CDR2 is SVGAGI in the germline V gene. The CDR3 here is CASSYAVMNTEAFF. DNA for the CDR3: TGTGCCAGCAGTTACGCGGTCATGAACACTGAAGCTTTCTTT.

The J gene is TRBJ1-2, the V gene TRBV2, with TRBD1 identical over 7 bases. Germline V gives CDR1 SNHLY, CDR2 FYNNEI. The V segment lost 3 bases and the J segment 0 bases; nucleotides outside the gene matches: 4. CDR3 length: 15 residues. The CDR3 DNA reads TGTGCCAGCAGTGAGCGGGACAGATCTAACTATGGCTACACCTTC. This encodes CASSERDRSNYGYTF.

This clone was recorded a few times. The chain carries TRBV2 and TRBJ1-2; 7 nucleotides agree with TRBD1. Trimming at V came to 3 bases and at J to 0 bases, leaving 1 base not matched to a gene. Germline V lookup: CDR1 SNHLY, CDR2 FYNNEI. The CDR3 sequence is 14 residues long. CDR3 DNA: TGTGCCAGCAGTGACAGGGGGACTAACTATGGCTACACCTTC. Its translation: CASSDRGTNYGYTF.

The J gene is TRBJ2-4, the V gene TRBV29-1; D not resolved. The germline V gene has CDR1 SQVTM and CDR2 ANQGSEA. V shed 4 bases and J shed 0 bases, with 7 bases lying between them. The CDR3 runs 13 residues. In nucleotides, the CDR3 is TGCAGCGTTGCTCCGCTAGCCAAAAACATTCAGTACTTC. Its translation: CSVAPLAKNIQYF.